This T cell receptor beta chain was documented in a study of OX40 agonist ivuxolimab in advanced cancers. Study as a whole: At doses from 0.01 to 10 mg/kg, patients were given intravenous ivuxolimab every 2 weeks. A male proportion of under 90% was recorded, with mean age roughly 60 years and range roughly 20 to 85. Every patient in dose escalation had hepatocellular carcinoma, melanoma, renal cell or head and neck cancer. Study-wide results and caveats: It was also the case that some nonresponders had low normalized T-cell clonal expansion.

About this clone: Its antigen is as yet unknown.

The assay was immunoSEQ multiplex PCR, and TCRdb's table has in-frame clones only and misses some. The table records over 45,000 clones, 79% of them present only once. The J segment lost 6 bases and the V segment lost 4 bases, leaving 8 bases of the junction unmatched. Germline V lookup: CDR1 SGDLS, CDR2 YYNGEE. The CDR3 has 16 amino acids. This TCR derives from an adult with an advanced solid tumor such as melanoma, head and neck, liver or kidney cancer. The input for sequencing was CD4+ or CD8+ T cells sorted from blood, taken in a trial of the OX40 agonist ivuxolimab. The chain uses TRBV9 and TRBJ2-3; 13 positions match TRBD2. The CDR3 bases are TGTGCCAGCAGCTTTACTAGCGGGGGGGCGCAGGATACGCAGTATTTT. It specifies CASSFTSGGAQDTQYF. Full variable domain (remainder filled in from reference TRBV9 and TRBJ2-3): DSGVTQTPKHLITATGQRVTLRCSPRSGDLSVYWYQQSLDQGLQFLIQYYNGEERAKGNILERFSAQQFPDLHSELNLSSLELGDSALYFCASSFTSGGAQDTQYFGPGTRLTVL.